The rows below give T cell receptor beta chains drawn from one sample of a study of blood T cell repertoires in COVID-19. The method was immunoSEQ multiplex PCR; TCRdb's version includes in-frame clones alone and lacks a portion of them. The sample lists more than 140,000 clones; 70% to 90% were seen once. Sequenced material: peripheral blood. Receptor source: an older woman with acute or convalescent COVID-19. CDR3s leave out the opening cysteine and the closing phenylalanine or tryptophan. Fields, in order: J gene, V gene, CDR3 protein.

>TRBJ1-6|TRBV10-3
AIRDDRVGSPLH
>TRBJ2-1|TRBV6-5
ASSYSRGRGYEQF
>TRBJ1-3|TRBV30
AWSVATGPGNTIY
>TRBJ1-5|TRBV30
AWSLGDYSNQPQH
>TRBJ2-2|TRBV20-1
SASRGANTGELF
>TRBJ2-5|TRBV27
ASSLSKRGVETQY
>TRBJ1-2|TRBV21-1
ASSKEGDLRQHYGYT
>TRBJ1-6|TRBV25-1
ASSNSQGAAPLH
>TRBJ2-3|TRBV4-2
ASSQEDGGARPTQY
>TRBJ2-2|TRBV30
AWSRNRANTGELF
>TRBJ2-1|TRBV11-3
ASSSPGLKF
>TRBJ1-2|TRBV7-2
ASSPNISPGYT
>TRBJ1-4|TRBV7-8
ASSPSWRPGGREKLF
>TRBJ2-7|TRBV19
ASSAGSYEQY
>TRBJ2-3|TRBV12-3/TRBV12-4
ASSPIGAGTQY
>TRBJ1-2|TRBV6-6
ASSYGTGNSYGYT
>TRBJ2-3|TRBV3-1/TRBV3-2
ASSHYTDTQY
>TRBJ2-7|TRBV30
AWTVTGGSYEQY
>TRBJ1-1|TRBV28
ASSSPGGPNTEAF
>TRBJ1-4|TRBV6-5
ASSYSAGGIEKLF